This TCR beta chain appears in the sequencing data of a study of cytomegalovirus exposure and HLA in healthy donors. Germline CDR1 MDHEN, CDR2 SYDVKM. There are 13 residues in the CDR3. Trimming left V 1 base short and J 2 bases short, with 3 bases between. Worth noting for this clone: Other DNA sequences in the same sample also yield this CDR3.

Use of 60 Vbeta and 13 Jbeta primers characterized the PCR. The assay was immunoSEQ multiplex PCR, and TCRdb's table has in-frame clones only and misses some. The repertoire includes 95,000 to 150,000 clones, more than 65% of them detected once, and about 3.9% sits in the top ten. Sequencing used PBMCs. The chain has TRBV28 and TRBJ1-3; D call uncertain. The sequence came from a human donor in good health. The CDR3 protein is CASSLSAGNTIYF. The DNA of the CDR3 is TGTGCCAGCAGTTTATCGGCTGGAAACACCATATATTTT.